This T cell receptor beta chain was profiled in a study of identical twins. TCRdb fed the 5' RACE reads into MiXCR, producing one record per CDR3 protein. The table lists 690,000 or so distinct CDR3 sequences, about 9.4% of them singletons. General study results and limits: Sequences that were beta out-of-frame showed weaker excess twin sharing. Conclusions were based on cross-sectional statistical analysis, without following the same donors. Abundant beta clonotypes from cord blood had fewer insertions, unlike memory repertoires, which showed none.

The table lists this clonotype with a few counts. The antigen remains unidentified. Germline V lookup: CDR1 SGHRS, CDR2 YFSETQ. Trimming cost V 0 bases and J 0 bases; bases outside gene matches: 13. The CDR3 covers 20 residues. The data also belong to a second study, concerning yellow fever vaccine responses in identical twins.

The gene calls are TRBV5-1 and TRBJ2-1; 9 positions match TRBD2. The sequenced material came from PBMCs. This receptor was taken from a woman between 18 and 30 years old in good health. The chain's CDR3 is CASSLVVSGSSGSSYNEQFF. In DNA form, the CDR3 reads TGCGCCAGCAGCTTGGTGGTTAGCGGGAGCTCGGGGAGCTCCTACAATGAGCAGTTCTTC.